This T cell receptor (beta chain) originates from a study of neurological immune-mediated disorders. This clonotype was counted at least ten times. TCRdb independently ran MiXCR on the 5' RACE reads; one entry per CDR3 protein. The sample shows some 50,000 distinct CDR3 sequences, about 2% of them seen only once. V lost 5 bases and J lost 3; bases outside the gene matches: 7. This CDR3 comprises 14 residues. Germline V gives CDR1 DFQATT, CDR2 SNEGSKA (reference sequence). This chain uses TRBV20-1 with TRBJ2-3; 8 bases agree with TRBD1. This TCR was sampled from a woman aged 40 to 50 with multiple sclerosis. Sequenced sample: PBMCs. The chain's CDR3 is CSAPDRVSTDTQYF. The CDR3 nucleotides read TGCAGTGCTCCGGACAGGGTATCGACAGATACGCAGTATTTT.